This is a list of T cell receptor beta chains from one sample in a study of human T cells and chemical hapten exposure. MiXCR, applied by TCRdb to the RACE reads, yields one record per CDR3 protein. The sample lists 150,000 to 200,000 distinct CDR3 sequences; 28% were seen once. The source material was whole blood, sampled in connection with sensitization to the hapten diphenylcyclopropenone (DPC). The receptor source for this set is a woman under 30 with alopecia areata. Some clones in this sample may be carry-over from other donors' samples. Both conserved end residues are part of each CDR3. Fields, in order: clone size, D gene, J gene, V gene, CDR3 protein, CDR3 DNA. D genes are given only for firm matches. Some rows mark clone size as missing; the rest say once, few, many or name a class of expanded clone.

size: -
D: -
J: TRBJ1-2
V: TRBV5-1
CDR3: CASSPRLKDSAMQGYGYTF
DNA: TGCGCCAGCAGCCCACGCCTTAAGGACTCCGCCATGCAGGGCTATGGCTACACCTTC

size: -
D: -
J: TRBJ1-6
V: TRBV5-6
CDR3: CASQDTSSYNSPLHF
DNA: TGTGCCAGCCAGGACACGAGCTCCTATAATTCACCCCTCCACTTT

size: few
D: -
J: TRBJ2-2
V: TRBV27
CDR3: CASKALWGAGTGELFF
DNA: TGTGCCAGCAAAGCTTTATGGGGGGCGGGAACCGGGGAGCTGTTTTTT

size: -
D: TRBD2
J: TRBJ2-7
V: TRBV10-2
CDR3: CASTGVGGYEQYF
DNA: TGCGCCAGCACGGGCGTCGGGGGGTACGAGCAGTACTTC

size: -
D: TRBD2
J: TRBJ2-7
V: TRBV29-1
CDR3: CSVRTSGRFEQYF
DNA: TGCAGCGTCCGGACTAGCGGGAGGTTCGAGCAGTACTTC

size: few
D: -
J: TRBJ2-3
V: TRBV21-1
CDR3: CASSKGSSAIHPGDTQYF
DNA: TGTGCCAGCAGCAAAGGAAGTAGCGCGATCCACCCTGGAGATACGCAGTATTTT

size: many
D: TRBD1
J: TRBJ1-5
V: TRBV5-1
CDR3: CASSLVGGTQPQHF
DNA: TGCGCCAGCAGCTTGGTAGGGGGCACTCAGCCCCAGCATTTT

size: few
D: -
J: TRBJ1-1
V: TRBV7-2
CDR3: CASSTQGPTEAFF
DNA: TGTGCCAGCAGCACCCAGGGGCCGACAGAAGCTTTCTTT

size: once
D: TRBD1
J: TRBJ2-7
V: TRBV29-1
CDR3: CSATFPGTATYEQYF
DNA: TGCAGCGCTACATTCCCCGGGACAGCCACCTACGAGCAGTACTTC

size: -
D: -
J: TRBJ2-7
V: TRBV25-1
CDR3: CASSPLGEREQYF
DNA: TGTGCCAGCAGCCCCTTGGGGGAGAGGGAGCAGTACTTC

size: -
D: -
J: TRBJ1-2
V: TRBV29-1
CDR3: CSVEQGWGYGYTF
DNA: TGCAGCGTTGAGCAGGGCTGGGGCTATGGCTACACCTTC

size: few
D: -
J: TRBJ2-1
V: TRBV11-2
CDR3: CASSLDRGNEQFF
DNA: TGTGCCAGCAGCTTAGATAGGGGGAATGAGCAGTTCTTC

size: many
D: TRBD2
J: TRBJ2-7
V: TRBV20-1
CDR3: CSSGMGFYEQYF
DNA: TGCAGTAGCGGGATGGGGTTCTACGAGCAGTACTTC

size: -
D: -
J: TRBJ2-5
V: TRBV29-1
CDR3: CSVEHLMETQYF
DNA: TGCAGCGTGGAGCACTTGATGGAGACCCAGTACTTC

size: -
D: -
J: TRBJ1-5
V: TRBV25-1
CDR3: CASSAGSYNQPQHF
DNA: TGTGCCAGCAGTGCAGGAAGCTACAATCAGCCCCAGCATTTT

size: -
D: TRBD1
J: TRBJ1-2
V: TRBV5-4
CDR3: CASSLLVGDRNYGYTF
DNA: TGTGCCAGCAGCTTGTTAGTTGGGGACAGGAACTATGGCTACACCTTC

size: -
D: -
J: TRBJ2-7
V: TRBV7-3
CDR3: CASSEQGGPYEQYF
DNA: TGTGCCAGCAGCGAACAGGGAGGTCCCTACGAGCAGTACTTC

size: many
D: TRBD1
J: TRBJ2-1
V: TRBV9
CDR3: CASSKRDRNNEQFF
DNA: TGTGCCAGCAGTAAAAGGGACAGGAACAATGAGCAGTTCTTC

size: few
D: -
J: TRBJ2-2
V: TRBV7-3
CDR3: CASSPQVTGELFF
DNA: TGTGCCAGCAGCCCTCAGGTGACGGGGGAGCTGTTTTTT

size: few
D: TRBD1
J: TRBJ2-7
V: TRBV20-1
CDR3: CSAPDREPKRQYF
DNA: TGCAGTGCTCCGGACAGGGAGCCCAAGCGGCAGTACTTC

size: -
D: TRBD1
J: TRBJ1-1
V: TRBV5-8
CDR3: CASIVQGAGTEAFF
DNA: TGTGCCAGCATTGTACAGGGGGCAGGCACTGAAGCTTTCTTT

size: many
D: -
J: TRBJ2-6
V: TRBV20-1
CDR3: CSARDLWRSGANVLTF
DNA: TGCAGTGCTAGAGATCTGTGGCGCTCTGGGGCCAACGTCCTGACTTTC

size: few
D: -
J: TRBJ1-2
V: TRBV5-5
CDR3: CASSLVGNSNYGYTF
DNA: TGTGCCAGCAGCTTGGTCGGAAACAGCAACTATGGCTACACCTTC

size: -
D: -
J: TRBJ2-1
V: TRBV7-2
CDR3: CASSLGFMDEQFF
DNA: TGTGCCAGCAGCTTAGGGTTCATGGATGAGCAGTTCTTC

size: -
D: -
J: TRBJ1-1
V: TRBV7-2
CDR3: CASSLQLGAAPNTEAFF
DNA: TGTGCCAGCAGCTTACAGCTTGGGGCAGCCCCGAACACTGAAGCTTTCTTT

size: -
D: TRBD1
J: TRBJ1-1
V: TRBV27
CDR3: CASSYGQGPTEAFF
DNA: TGTGCCAGCAGTTACGGACAGGGACCCACTGAAGCTTTCTTT

size: -
D: -
J: TRBJ2-1
V: TRBV7-2
CDR3: CASSLGYRSYNEQFF
DNA: TGTGCCAGCAGCTTAGGCTACCGTTCATACAATGAGCAGTTCTTC

size: -
D: -
J: TRBJ2-5
V: TRBV20-1
CDR3: CSARDNYQETQYF
DNA: TGCAGTGCTAGAGATAACTACCAAGAGACCCAGTACTTC

size: few
D: -
J: TRBJ2-2
V: TRBV7-9
CDR3: CASSPRTGDGLTGELFF
DNA: TGTGCCAGCAGCCCCCGAACGGGAGATGGTCTCACCGGGGAGCTGTTTTTT

size: -
D: TRBD1
J: TRBJ2-5
V: TRBV20-1
CDR3: CSAGVTGGETQYF
DNA: TGCAGTGCTGGGGTGACAGGGGGAGAGACCCAGTACTTC

size: few
D: -
J: TRBJ1-5
V: TRBV27
CDR3: CASSLTPSGNQPQHF
DNA: TGTGCCAGCAGTTTAACCCCTTCGGGCAATCAGCCCCAGCATTTT

size: few
D: TRBD1
J: TRBJ2-7
V: TRBV7-2
CDR3: CASSFAGTGSYEQYF
DNA: TGTGCCAGCAGCTTCGCGGGGACAGGGTCCTACGAGCAGTACTTC

size: -
D: TRBD2
J: TRBJ2-3
V: TRBV6-1
CDR3: CASSVAGEGADTQYF
DNA: TGTGCCAGCAGCGTAGCGGGAGAGGGCGCAGATACGCAGTATTTT

size: -
D: TRBD2
J: TRBJ2-1
V: TRBV12-3/TRBV12-4
CDR3: CASSQLAELHNEQFF
DNA: TGTGCCAGCAGCCAACTAGCGGAACTGCACAATGAGCAGTTCTTC

size: -
D: TRBD1
J: TRBJ2-7
V: TRBV5-1
CDR3: CASSLAGDRAHEQYF
DNA: TGCGCCAGCAGCTTGGCAGGGGACAGGGCGCACGAGCAGTACTTC

size: -
D: -
J: TRBJ2-3
V: TRBV12-3/TRBV12-4
CDR3: CASLQRQDPTDTQYF
DNA: TGTGCCAGCCTTCAACGACAGGACCCGACAGATACGCAGTATTTT

size: -
D: -
J: TRBJ2-2
V: TRBV2
CDR3: CASSEKLAPGELFF
DNA: TGTGCCAGCAGTGAAAAATTGGCCCCCGGGGAGCTGTTTTTT

size: -
D: -
J: TRBJ2-1
V: TRBV14
CDR3: CASGQDLIQGHEQFF
DNA: TGTGCCAGCGGCCAAGATCTCATTCAGGGGCATGAGCAGTTCTTC

size: -
D: -
J: TRBJ2-7
V: TRBV15
CDR3: CATSRDPGFYEQYF
DNA: TGTGCCACCAGCAGAGATCCGGGGTTCTACGAGCAGTACTTC

size: -
D: -
J: TRBJ2-7
V: TRBV12-3/TRBV12-4
CDR3: CASSLGWTYEQYF
DNA: TGTGCCAGCAGCCTAGGGTGGACCTACGAGCAGTACTTC